A selection of T cell receptor beta chains follows, all from one sample in a study of cytomegalovirus exposure and HLA in healthy donors. TCRdb keeps only in-frame clones here, not all; method: immunoSEQ multiplex PCR. This sample's table reports 45,000 or so clones. Sequenced sample: PBMCs. These receptors were obtained from a male donor in good health and CMV-seronegative. Each CDR3 is given with its conserved first and last residue. A D gene is named only where the DNA matches it firmly.

CDR3 DNA	CDR3 protein	V gene	J gene	D gene	CDR3 length
TGTGCCAGCACCTCTCGGGGTCTGGCCACTGAAGCTTTCTTT	CASTSRGLATEAFF	TRBV7-9	TRBJ1-1	.	14
TGTGCCAGCAGGAGAGACAGGGGTGGCAATCAGCCCCAGCATTTT	CASRRDRGGNQPQHF	TRBV6-5	TRBJ1-5	TRBD1	15
TGTGCCAGTACTCCGGGACTAGCGGGAGCAGATACGCAGTATTTT	CASTPGLAGADTQYF	TRBV6-1	TRBJ2-3	TRBD2	15
TGCGCCAGCAGCGACAGCGAATCCGTCTCCGACAATGAGCAGTTCTTC	CASSDSESVSDNEQFF	TRBV6-4	TRBJ2-1	.	16
TGTGCCAGCAGTGCCTCGACAGGCGACACAGATACGCAGTATTTT	CASSASTGDTDTQYF	TRBV6-4	TRBJ2-3	.	15
TGTGCCAGCAGCCGGACAGGGCGAGGCTACACCTTC	CASSRTGRGYTF	TRBV7-2	TRBJ1-2	TRBD1	12
TGTGCCAGCAGCGGTGTTCTATCGGGAGTGGAGCTGTTTTTT	CASSGVLSGVELFF	TRBV9	TRBJ2-2	.	14
TGTGCCAGCTCAGGCGTTGTAGCGGGAGCGAGGTCCTACAATGAGCAGTTCTTC	CASSGVVAGARSYNEQFF	TRBV18	TRBJ2-1	TRBD2	18
TGTGCCTGGAGGACGCGGCGGGGCAATGAGCAGTTCTTC	CAWRTRRGNEQFF	TRBV30	TRBJ2-1	.	13
TGTGCCAGCGTCGGACAGGGGAAAAACATTCAGTACTTC	CASVGQGKNIQYF	TRBV6-1	TRBJ2-4	TRBD1	13
TGCAGCGTTGAAGATTTGGTAGCGGGAGGGTTTTTAAACATTCAGTACTTC	CSVEDLVAGGFLNIQYF	TRBV29-1	TRBJ2-4	TRBD2	17
TGTGCCAGCAGCTCCTCGAAGACTAGCGGGGGTTCCTACGAGCAGTACTTC	CASSSSKTSGGSYEQYF	TRBV5-4	TRBJ2-7	TRBD2	17
TGTGCCAGCAGCTTAGGCAGGACAGATACGCAGTATTTT	CASSLGRTDTQYF	TRBV7-6	TRBJ2-3	.	13
TGTGCCAGCAGGAGAGGACAGGCCGGAGGCTACACCTTC	CASRRGQAGGYTF	TRBV6-5	TRBJ1-2	TRBD1	13
TGTGCCAGCAGCTTGTTTGCAGGGACAAACACTGAAGCTTTCTTT	CASSLFAGTNTEAFF	TRBV5-6	TRBJ1-1	.	15
TGCGCCAGCAGCCAAGATTGGGACTATATCGATGAGCAGTTCTTC	CASSQDWDYIDEQFF	TRBV4-3	TRBJ2-1	TRBD2	15
TGTGCCTGGAGTCCGTTTTACAATGAGCAGTTCTTC	CAWSPFYNEQFF	TRBV30	TRBJ2-1	.	12
TGTGCCAGCAGCCAGGGGAACACTGAAGCTTTCTTT	CASSQGNTEAFF	TRBV7-9	TRBJ1-1	.	12
TGTGCCAGCAGCGAGTACAACGCCTATGGCTACACCTTC	CASSEYNAYGYTF	TRBV9	TRBJ1-2	.	13
TGCAGCGCCGCTAGACAGGGAATCTATGGCTACACCTTC	CSAARQGIYGYTF	TRBV29-1	TRBJ1-2	TRBD1	13
TGTGCCACCAGCAGAGATAATGAGGGGAGGTCCGAGCAGTACTTC	CATSRDNEGRSEQYF	TRBV15	TRBJ2-7	.	15
TGTGCCAGCAGCTTAACCGTTCAGGGGCTCTCCTACAATGAGCAGTTCTTC	CASSLTVQGLSYNEQFF	TRBV7-3	TRBJ2-1	.	17
TGTGCCAGCAGCTCGGACAGCCTGGGCCCCTACGAGCAGTACTTC	CASSSDSLGPYEQYF	TRBV5-6	TRBJ2-7	.	15
TGTGCCAGCAGCTCGTCGACAGACCCTATCCACGAGCAGTACTTC	CASSSSTDPIHEQYF	TRBV5-5	TRBJ2-7	.	15
TGTGCCAGCAGCCAAGAATTCAGGACCCAGTACTTC	CASSQEFRTQYF	TRBV14	TRBJ2-5	.	12
TGTGCCAGCACGGGAGAAATCGGTGGCTACACCTTC	CASTGEIGGYTF	TRBV28	TRBJ1-2	.	12
TGTGCCAGCAGCCTACAGGTGAACACCGGGGAGCTGTTTTTT	CASSLQVNTGELFF	TRBV5-8	TRBJ2-2	.	14
TGCGCCAGCAGCCTAGGGGGTGCAGGGGCGGCAGATACGCAGTATTTT	CASSLGGAGAADTQYF	TRBV5-1	TRBJ2-3	.	16
TGTGCCAGTAGTCGAAGCCACAGCGGGAGCATTTCTGAGCAGTTCTTC	CASSRSHSGSISEQFF	TRBV19	TRBJ2-1	TRBD2	16
TGTGCCAGCAGCCCTCAGGGCCATCCCTACGAGCAGTACTTC	CASSPQGHPYEQYF	TRBV5-6	TRBJ2-7	.	14
TGTGCCAGCAGCTCTACGGGACTAGCGGCAAGCTCCTACAATGAGCAGTTCTTC	CASSSTGLAASSYNEQFF	TRBV5-4	TRBJ2-1	TRBD2	18
TGTGCCAGCAGCCACAGTGGCCCCAACACAGATACGCAGTATTTT	CASSHSGPNTDTQYF	TRBV5-5	TRBJ2-3	.	15
TGTGCCAGCAGCTTAGGGACTAGCGTCGACGAGCAGTACTTC	CASSLGTSVDEQYF	TRBV7-2	TRBJ2-7	TRBD2	14
TGCGCCAGCAGCCAAGGGCCTAGCGACGCCTACAATGAGCAGTTCTTC	CASSQGPSDAYNEQFF	TRBV4-1	TRBJ2-1	.	16
TGTGCCAGCAGTTTTAGCGGGAGGGGGACCTACGAGCAGTACTTC	CASSFSGRGTYEQYF	TRBV28	TRBJ2-7	TRBD2	15
TGTGCCAGCAGCCCCAGACAGGGAGAGGGGGATGGCTACACCTTC	CASSPRQGEGDGYTF	TRBV7-8	TRBJ1-2	TRBD1	15
TGTGCCAGTAGCCCAGGGACTAGCGGGGGATACGATGAGCAGTTCTTC	CASSPGTSGGYDEQFF	TRBV19	TRBJ2-1	TRBD2	16
TGTGCCAGCAGCTTGGACCCGACTGCAGAAGCTTTCTTT	CASSLDPTAEAFF	TRBV5-4	TRBJ1-1	.	13
TGTGCCAGCAGCCAAGGCTACGCCAGGGCGGGCCGGGACAGGGGACACGGCTACACCTTC	CASSQGYARAGRDRGHGYTF	TRBV4-2	TRBJ1-2	TRBD1	20
TGTGCCAGCTCACCCCGGGGGAGCGGGGTCAACACCGGGGAGCTGTTTTTT	CASSPRGSGVNTGELFF	TRBV18	TRBJ2-2	TRBD2	17
TGTGCCAGTAGTAGCCTAGCGGGAGGCTACAATGAGCAGTTCTTC	CASSSLAGGYNEQFF	TRBV19	TRBJ2-1	TRBD2	15
TGTGCCAGCAGCTCGGCCGGGGGAGGGGAGACCCAGTACTTC	CASSSAGGGETQYF	TRBV7-9	TRBJ2-5	TRBD2	14
TGTGCCAGCAGCAAAAAGAAAGGACTTTCGAACACCGGGGAGCTGTTTTTT	CASSKKKGLSNTGELFF	TRBV21-1	TRBJ2-2	.	17
TGTGCCAGCAGCTTAGACAGAAGAAACACCATATATTTT	CASSLDRRNTIYF	TRBV7-2	TRBJ1-3	.	13